Here is one T cell receptor beta chain with its context. What it binds is not known. The sample is drawn from a study of OX40 agonist ivuxolimab in advanced cancers. General study points: Still undetermined is the antigen specificity of the expanded peripheral T cells. Partly responding patients at 0.1-3.0 mg/kg showed some of the smallest clonal expansion.

Some clones are missing from TCRdb's copy, which holds only in-frame ones; the method was immunoSEQ multiplex PCR. The repertoire holds about 35,000 clones, with 80% to 95% as singletons. Per germline, CDR1 SGHNT and CDR2 YYREEE (reference sequence). This CDR3 spans 17 amino acids. V trimming: 0 bases; J trimming: 3 bases; junction bases outside the gene matches: 5. This TCR was recovered from an adult with an advanced solid tumor such as melanoma, head and neck, liver or kidney cancer. The sequencing here drew on CD4+ or CD8+ T cells sorted from blood, taken in a trial of the OX40 agonist ivuxolimab. The V call is TRBV5-4, the J call TRBJ2-2; 10 nucleotides agree with TRBD1. In DNA, the CDR3 is TGTGCCAGCAGCTTGGGAGACAGGGGGCGGGACACCGGGGAGCTGTTTTTT. Its translation is CASSLGDRGRDTGELFF.